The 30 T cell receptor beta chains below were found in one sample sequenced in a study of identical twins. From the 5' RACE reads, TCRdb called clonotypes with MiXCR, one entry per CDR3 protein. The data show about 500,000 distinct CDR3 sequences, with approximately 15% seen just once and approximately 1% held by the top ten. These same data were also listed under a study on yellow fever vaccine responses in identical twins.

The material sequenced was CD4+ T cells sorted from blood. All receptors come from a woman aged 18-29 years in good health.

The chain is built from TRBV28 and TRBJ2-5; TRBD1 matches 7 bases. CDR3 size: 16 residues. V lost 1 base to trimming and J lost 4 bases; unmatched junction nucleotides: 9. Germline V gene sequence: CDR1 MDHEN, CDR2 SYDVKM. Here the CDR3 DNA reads TGTGCCAGCAGTTTATTTGGGACAGCCGACCGAGAGACCCAGTACTTC. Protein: CASSLFGTADRETQYF.

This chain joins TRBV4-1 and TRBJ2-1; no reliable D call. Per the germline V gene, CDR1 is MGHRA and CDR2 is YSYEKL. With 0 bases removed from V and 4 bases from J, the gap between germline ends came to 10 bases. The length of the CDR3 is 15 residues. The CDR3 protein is CASSQERGRYNEQFF. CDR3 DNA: TGCGCCAGCAGCCAAGAGAGAGGACGGTACAATGAGCAGTTCTTC.

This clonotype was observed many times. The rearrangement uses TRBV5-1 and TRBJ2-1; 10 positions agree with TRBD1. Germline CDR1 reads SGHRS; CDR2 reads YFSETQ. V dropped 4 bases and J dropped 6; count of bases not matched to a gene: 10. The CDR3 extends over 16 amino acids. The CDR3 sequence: CASSAHRDRGGNEQFF. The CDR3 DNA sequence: TGCGCCAGCAGCGCCCACCGGGACAGGGGTGGCAATGAGCAGTTCTTC. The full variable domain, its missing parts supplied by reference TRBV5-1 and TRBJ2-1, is KAGVTQTPRYLIKTRGQQVTLSCSPISGHRSVSWYQQTPGQGLQFLFEYFSETQRNKGNFPGRFSGRQFSNSRSEMNVSTLELGDSALYLCASSAHRDRGGNEQFFGPGTRLTVL.

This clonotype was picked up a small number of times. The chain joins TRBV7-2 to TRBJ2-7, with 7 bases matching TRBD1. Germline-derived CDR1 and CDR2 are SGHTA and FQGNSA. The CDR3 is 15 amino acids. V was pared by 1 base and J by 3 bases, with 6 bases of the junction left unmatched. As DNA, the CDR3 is TGTGCCAGCAGCTTAGTGGGGACAGTCGACTACGAGCAGTACTTC. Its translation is CASSLVGTVDYEQYF.

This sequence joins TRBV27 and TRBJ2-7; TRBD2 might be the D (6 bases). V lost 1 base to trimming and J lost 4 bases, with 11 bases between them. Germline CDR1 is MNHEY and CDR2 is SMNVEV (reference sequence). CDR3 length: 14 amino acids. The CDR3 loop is CASSLWARGYEQYF. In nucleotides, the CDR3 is TGTGCCAGCAGTTTATGGGCCCGGGGGTACGAGCAGTACTTC.

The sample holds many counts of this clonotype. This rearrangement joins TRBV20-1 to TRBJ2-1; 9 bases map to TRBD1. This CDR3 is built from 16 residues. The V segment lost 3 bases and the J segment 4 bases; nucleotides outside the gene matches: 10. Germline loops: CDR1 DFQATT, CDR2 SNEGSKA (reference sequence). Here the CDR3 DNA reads TGCAGTGCTAGCGGTTTACAACAGGGGGCTTACAATGAGCAGTTCTTC. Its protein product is CSASGLQQGAYNEQFF.

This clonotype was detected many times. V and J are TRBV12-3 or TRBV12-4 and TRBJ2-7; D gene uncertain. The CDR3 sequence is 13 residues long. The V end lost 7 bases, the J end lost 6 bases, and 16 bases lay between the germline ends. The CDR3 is CASKPDGASEQYF. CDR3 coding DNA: TGTGCCAGCAAGCCGGACGGAGCGTCCGAGCAGTACTTC.

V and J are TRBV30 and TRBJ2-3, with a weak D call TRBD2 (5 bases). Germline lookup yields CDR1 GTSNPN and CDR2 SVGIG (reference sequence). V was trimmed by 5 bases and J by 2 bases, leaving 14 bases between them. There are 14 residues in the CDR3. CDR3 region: CAWRLGSTTDTQYF. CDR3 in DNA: TGTGCCTGGCGGCTAGGGAGTACCACAGATACGCAGTATTTT.

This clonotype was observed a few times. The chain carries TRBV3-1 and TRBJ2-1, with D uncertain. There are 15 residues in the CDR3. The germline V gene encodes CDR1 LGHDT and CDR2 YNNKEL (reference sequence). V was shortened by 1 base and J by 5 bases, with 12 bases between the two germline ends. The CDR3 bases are TGTGCCAGCAGCCAAGTTGCGGTCCTGAACAATGAGCAGTTCTTC. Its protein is CASSQVAVLNNEQFF.

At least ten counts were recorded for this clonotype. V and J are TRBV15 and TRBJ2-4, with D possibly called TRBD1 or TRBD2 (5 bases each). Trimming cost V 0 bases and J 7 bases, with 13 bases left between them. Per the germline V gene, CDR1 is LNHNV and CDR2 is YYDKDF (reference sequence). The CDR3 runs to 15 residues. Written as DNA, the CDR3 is TGTGCCACCAGCAGAGAGGACACCCCGGGGAACATTCAGTACTTC. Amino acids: CATSREDTPGNIQYF. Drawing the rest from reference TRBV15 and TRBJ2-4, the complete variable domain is DAMVIQNPRYQVTQFGKPVTLSCSQTLNHNVMYWYQQKSSQAPKLLFHYYDKDFNNEADTPDNFQSRRPNTSFCFLDIRSPGLGDTAMYLCATSREDTPGNIQYFGAGTRLSVL.

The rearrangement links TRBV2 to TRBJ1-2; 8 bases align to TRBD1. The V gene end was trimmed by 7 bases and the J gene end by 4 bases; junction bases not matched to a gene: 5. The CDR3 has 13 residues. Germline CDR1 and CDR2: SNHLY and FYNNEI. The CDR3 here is CASTPDRGYGYTF. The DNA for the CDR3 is TGTGCCAGCACCCCCGACAGGGGCTATGGCTACACCTTC.

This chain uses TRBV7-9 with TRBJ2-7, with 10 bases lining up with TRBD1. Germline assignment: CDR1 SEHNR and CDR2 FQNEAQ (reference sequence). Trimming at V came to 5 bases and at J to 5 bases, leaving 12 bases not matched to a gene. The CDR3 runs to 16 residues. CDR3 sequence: CASSRFSGTGANEQYF. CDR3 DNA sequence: TGTGCCAGCAGCCGCTTCTCCGGGACAGGGGCCAACGAGCAGTACTTC.

In DNA form, the CDR3 reads TGTGCCAGCAGCCCACCGTCTGAGGGGGCTGGCTACACCTTC. Its protein is CASSPPSEGAGYTF. J is TRBJ1-2 and V is TRBV7-8; TRBD1 agrees at 7 bases. The V gene's germline CDR1 is SGHVS and CDR2 FQNEAQ. Trimming took 5 bases from V and 7 from J; bases not matched to a gene: 10. The CDR3 is made up of 14 amino acids.

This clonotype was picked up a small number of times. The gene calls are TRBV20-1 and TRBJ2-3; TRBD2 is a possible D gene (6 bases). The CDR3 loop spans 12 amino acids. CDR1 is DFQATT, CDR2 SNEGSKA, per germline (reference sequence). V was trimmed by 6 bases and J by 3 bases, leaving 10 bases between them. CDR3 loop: CSAPSGTDTQYF. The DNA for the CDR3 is TGCAGTGCGCCCAGCGGGACAGATACGCAGTATTTT.

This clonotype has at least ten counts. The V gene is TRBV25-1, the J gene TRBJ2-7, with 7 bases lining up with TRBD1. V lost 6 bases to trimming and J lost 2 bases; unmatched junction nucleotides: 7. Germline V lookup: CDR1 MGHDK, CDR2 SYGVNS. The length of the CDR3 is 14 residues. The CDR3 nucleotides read TGTGCCAGCAGGGGGGCAGGGGGTACCTACGAGCAGTACTTC. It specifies CASRGAGGTYEQYF.

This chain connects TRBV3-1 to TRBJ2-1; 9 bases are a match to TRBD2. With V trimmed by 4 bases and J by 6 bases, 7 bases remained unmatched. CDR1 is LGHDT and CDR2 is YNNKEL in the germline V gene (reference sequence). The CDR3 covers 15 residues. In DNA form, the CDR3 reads TGTGCCAGCAGCCTCTTAGCGGGGGCGGCCAATGAGCAGTTCTTC. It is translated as CASSLLAGAANEQFF.

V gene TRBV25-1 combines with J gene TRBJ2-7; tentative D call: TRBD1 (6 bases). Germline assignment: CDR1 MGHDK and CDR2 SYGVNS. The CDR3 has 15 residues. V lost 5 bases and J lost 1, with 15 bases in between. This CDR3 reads CASSTLGQSSYEQYF. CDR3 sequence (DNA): TGTGCCAGCAGTACGCTAGGACAGAGTTCCTACGAGCAGTACTTC.

CDR3 bases: TGTGCCAGCAGCTTAGATTCTGGGGTTCATACGCAGTATTTT. Its translation: CASSLDSGVHTQYF. The J gene is TRBJ2-3, the V gene TRBV7-2; unclear D gene. This CDR3 comprises 14 residues. Trimming cost V 1 base and J 7 bases, with 12 bases left between them. Looked up from germline, CDR1 is SGHTA and CDR2 is FQGNSA.

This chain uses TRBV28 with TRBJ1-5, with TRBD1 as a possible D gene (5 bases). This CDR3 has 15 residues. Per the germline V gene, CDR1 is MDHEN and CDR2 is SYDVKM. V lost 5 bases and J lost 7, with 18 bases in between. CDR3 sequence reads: CASSAPGLGRQPQHF. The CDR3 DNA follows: TGTGCCAGCAGTGCCCCAGGGTTGGGGAGGCAGCCCCAGCATTTT.

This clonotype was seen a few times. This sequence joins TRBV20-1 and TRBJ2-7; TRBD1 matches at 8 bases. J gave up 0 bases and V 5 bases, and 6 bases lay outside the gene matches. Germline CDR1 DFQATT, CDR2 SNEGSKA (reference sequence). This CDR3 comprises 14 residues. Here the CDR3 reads CSAPGDRSSYEQYF. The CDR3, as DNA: TGCAGTGCTCCGGGGGACAGGAGCTCCTACGAGCAGTACTTC.

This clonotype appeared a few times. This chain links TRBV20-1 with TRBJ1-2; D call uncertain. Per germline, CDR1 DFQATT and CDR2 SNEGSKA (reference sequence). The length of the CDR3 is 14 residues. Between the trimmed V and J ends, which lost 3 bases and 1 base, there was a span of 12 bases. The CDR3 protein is CSASRVVINYGYTF. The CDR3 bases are TGCAGTGCTAGTAGGGTAGTCATTAACTATGGCTACACCTTC.

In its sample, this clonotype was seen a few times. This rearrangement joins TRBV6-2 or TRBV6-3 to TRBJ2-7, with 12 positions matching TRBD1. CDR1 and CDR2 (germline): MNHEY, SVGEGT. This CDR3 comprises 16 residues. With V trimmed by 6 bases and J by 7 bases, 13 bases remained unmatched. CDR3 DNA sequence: TGTGCCAGCAGCATCTCGTCGGGACAGGGGGCGCGGGAGCAGTACTTC. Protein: CASSISSGQGAREQYF.

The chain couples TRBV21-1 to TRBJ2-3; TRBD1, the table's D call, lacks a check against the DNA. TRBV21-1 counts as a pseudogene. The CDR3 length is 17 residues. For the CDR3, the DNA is TGTGCCAGCAGCAAAGCGCTTGGTACCAGGGGGAACGATACGCAGTATTTT. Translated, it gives CASSKALGTRGNDTQYF.

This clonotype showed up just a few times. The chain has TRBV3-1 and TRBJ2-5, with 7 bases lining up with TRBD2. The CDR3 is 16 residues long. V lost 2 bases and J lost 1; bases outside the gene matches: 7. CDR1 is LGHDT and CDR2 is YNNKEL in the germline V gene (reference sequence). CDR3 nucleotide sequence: TGTGCCAGCAGCCAACCGGGACTAACCCCCCAAGAGACCCAGTACTTC. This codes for CASSQPGLTPQETQYF.

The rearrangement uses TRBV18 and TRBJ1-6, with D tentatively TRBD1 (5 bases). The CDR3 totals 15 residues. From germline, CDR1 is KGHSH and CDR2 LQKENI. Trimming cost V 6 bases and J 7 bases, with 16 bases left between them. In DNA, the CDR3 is TGTGCCAGCTCGGTACACCGGGACCAAAATTCACCCCTCCACTTT. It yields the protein CASSVHRDQNSPLHF. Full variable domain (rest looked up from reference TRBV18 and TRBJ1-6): NAGVMQNPRHLVRRRGQEARLRCSPMKGHSHVYWYRQLPEEGLKFMVYLQKENIIDESGMPKERFSAEFPKEGPSILRIQQVVRGDSAAYFCASSVHRDQNSPLHFGNGTRLTVT.

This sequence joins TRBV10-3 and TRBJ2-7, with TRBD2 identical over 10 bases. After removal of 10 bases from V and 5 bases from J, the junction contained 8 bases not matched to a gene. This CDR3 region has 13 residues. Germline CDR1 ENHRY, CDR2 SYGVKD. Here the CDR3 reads CATRAGGPDEQYF. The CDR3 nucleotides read TGTGCCACCCGAGCGGGAGGGCCCGACGAGCAGTACTTC.

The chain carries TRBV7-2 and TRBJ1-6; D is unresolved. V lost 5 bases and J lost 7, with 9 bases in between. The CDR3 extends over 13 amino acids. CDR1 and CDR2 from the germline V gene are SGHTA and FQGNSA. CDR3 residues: CASSPSPNSPLHF. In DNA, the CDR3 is TGTGCCAGCAGCCCAAGCCCGAATTCACCCCTCCACTTT.

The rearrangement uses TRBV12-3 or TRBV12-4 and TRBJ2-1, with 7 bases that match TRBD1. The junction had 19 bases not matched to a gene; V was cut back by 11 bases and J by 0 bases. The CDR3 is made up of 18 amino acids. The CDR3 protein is CAFCFGRGGPSSYNEQFF. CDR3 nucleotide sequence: TGTGCCTTCTGTTTCGGACGAGGGGGCCCTAGCTCCTACAATGAGCAGTTCTTC.

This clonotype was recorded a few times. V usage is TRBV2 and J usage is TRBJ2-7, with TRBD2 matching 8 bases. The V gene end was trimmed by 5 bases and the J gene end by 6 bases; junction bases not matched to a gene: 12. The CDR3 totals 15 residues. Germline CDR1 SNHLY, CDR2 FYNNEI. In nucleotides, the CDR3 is TGTGCCAGCAGTTATAGCGGGACATCCCAGAGCGAGCAGTACTTC. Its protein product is CASSYSGTSQSEQYF.

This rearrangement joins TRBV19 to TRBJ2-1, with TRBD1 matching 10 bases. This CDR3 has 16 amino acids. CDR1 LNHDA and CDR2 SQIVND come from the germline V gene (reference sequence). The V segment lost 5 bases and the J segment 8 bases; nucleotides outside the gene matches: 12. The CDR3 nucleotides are TGTGCCAGTAGTCTGGGTTGGACAGGGGGGAGAGATGAGCAGTTCTTC. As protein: CASSLGWTGGRDEQFF.